Listed here is a single T cell receptor beta chain. The antigen is undetermined. This sample was included in a study of CD8+ T cells in alopecia areata. Study as a whole: Among treated patients, oral tofacitinib was administered at 5 to 10 mg twice daily.

CDR1 is MNHNY and CDR2 is SVGAGI in the germline V gene (reference sequence). V was clipped by 7 bases and J by 2 bases; unmatched bases: 5. CDR3 length equals 13 residues. Study-wide findings and caveats: Whereas mice showed it more clearly, TCR sharing across patients was murkier, possibly because of HLA. How baseline CD8+ expansion relates to response remains uncertain (there was one nonresponder).

Extracted from the samples, RNA was reverse transcribed into cDNA to serve as the sequencing template. The assay was immunoSEQ multiplex PCR, and TCRdb's table has in-frame clones only and misses some. This repertoire shows over 150,000 clones, approximately 60% found once; its top ten account for roughly 0.7%. The treatment here: oral pan-JAK inhibitor, 5-10 mg twice daily. The sample was CD4+ T cells sorted from blood, taken at week 4, from a patient treated with tofacitinib. V and J are TRBV6-6 and TRBJ2-7, with 7 positions matching TRBD1. The clonotype comes from a human donor with alopecia areata. CDR3 DNA sequence: TGTGCCAGCACCATGACAGGGACCTACGAGCAGTACTTC. Translated: CASTMTGTYEQYF.